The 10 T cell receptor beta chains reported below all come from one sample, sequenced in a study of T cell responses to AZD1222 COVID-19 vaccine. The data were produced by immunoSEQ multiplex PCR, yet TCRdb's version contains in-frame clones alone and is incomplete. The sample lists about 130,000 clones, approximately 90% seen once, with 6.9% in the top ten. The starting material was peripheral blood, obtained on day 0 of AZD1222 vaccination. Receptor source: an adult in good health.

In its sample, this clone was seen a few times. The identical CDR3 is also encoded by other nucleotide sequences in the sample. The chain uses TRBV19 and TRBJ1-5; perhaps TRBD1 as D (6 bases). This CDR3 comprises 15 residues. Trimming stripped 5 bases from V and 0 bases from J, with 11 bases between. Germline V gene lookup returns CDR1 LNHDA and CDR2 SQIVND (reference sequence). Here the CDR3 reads CASSGGQHSNQPQHF. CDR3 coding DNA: TGTGCCAGTAGTGGAGGACAGCATAGCAATCAGCCCCAGCATTTT.

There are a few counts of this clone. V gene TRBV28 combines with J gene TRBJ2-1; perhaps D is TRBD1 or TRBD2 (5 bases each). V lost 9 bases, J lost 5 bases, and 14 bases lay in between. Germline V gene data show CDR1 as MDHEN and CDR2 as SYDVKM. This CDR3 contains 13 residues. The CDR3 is CASAGWGHNEQFF. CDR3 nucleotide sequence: TGTGCCAGTGCTGGTTGGGGACACAATGAGCAGTTCTTC.

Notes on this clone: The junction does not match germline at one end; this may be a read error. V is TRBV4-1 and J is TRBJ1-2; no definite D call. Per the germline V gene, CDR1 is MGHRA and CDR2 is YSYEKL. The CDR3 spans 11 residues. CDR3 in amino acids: CASSQGRHGFF. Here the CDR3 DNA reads TGCGCCAGCAGCCAAGGCCGGCACGGTTTCTTC.

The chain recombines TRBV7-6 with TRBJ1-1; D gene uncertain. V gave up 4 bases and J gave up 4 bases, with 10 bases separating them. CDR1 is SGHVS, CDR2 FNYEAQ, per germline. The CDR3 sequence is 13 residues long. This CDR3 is CASSSPGGTEAFF. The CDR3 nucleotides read TGTGCCAGCAGCTCCCCGGGCGGCACTGAAGCTTTCTTT.

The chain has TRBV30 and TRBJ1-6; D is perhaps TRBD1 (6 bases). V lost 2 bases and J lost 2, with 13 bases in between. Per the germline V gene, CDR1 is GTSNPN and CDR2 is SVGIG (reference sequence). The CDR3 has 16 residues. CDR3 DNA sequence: TGTGCCTGGAGTCTCCCAGGGGCCACCTATAATTCACCCCTCCACTTT. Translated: CAWSLPGATYNSPLHF.

The CDR3 sequence is CASSLPGHPNYGYTF. The CDR3, as DNA: TGTGCCAGCAGCCTACCGGGACACCCGAACTATGGCTACACCTTC. The chain links TRBV6-2 or TRBV6-3 to TRBJ1-2; a weak D match, TRBD1 (6 bases). The CDR3 length is 15 residues. The ends were cut back, 6 bases at V and 2 bases at J, with 16 bases in the middle. CDR1 is MNHEY and CDR2 is SVGEGT in the germline V gene.

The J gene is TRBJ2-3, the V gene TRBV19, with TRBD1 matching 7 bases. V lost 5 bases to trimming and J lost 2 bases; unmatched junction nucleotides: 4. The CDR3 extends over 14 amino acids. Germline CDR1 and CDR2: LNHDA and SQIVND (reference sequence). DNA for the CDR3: TGTGCCAGTAGTTCCCAGGGGGACACAGATACGCAGTATTTT. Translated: CASSSQGDTDTQYF.

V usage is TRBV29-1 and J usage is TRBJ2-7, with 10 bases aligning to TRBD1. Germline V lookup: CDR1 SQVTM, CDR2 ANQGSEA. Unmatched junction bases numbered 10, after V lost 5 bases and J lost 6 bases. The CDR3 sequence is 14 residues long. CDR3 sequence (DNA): TGCAGCGTTTCCCCCGGGACAGGGGTTTCCGAGCAGTACTTC. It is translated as CSVSPGTGVSEQYF.

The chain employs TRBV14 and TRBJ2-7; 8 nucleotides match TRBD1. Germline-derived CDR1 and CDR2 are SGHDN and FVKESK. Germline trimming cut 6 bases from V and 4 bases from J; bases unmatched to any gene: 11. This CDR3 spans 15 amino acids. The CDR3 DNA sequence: TGTGCCAGCAGTCTATATGGACAGGGATGGTACGAGCAGTACTTC. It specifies CASSLYGQGWYEQYF.

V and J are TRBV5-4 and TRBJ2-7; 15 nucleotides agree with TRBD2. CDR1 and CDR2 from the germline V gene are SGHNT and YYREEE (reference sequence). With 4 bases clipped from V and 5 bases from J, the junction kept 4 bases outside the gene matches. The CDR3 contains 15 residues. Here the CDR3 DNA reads TGTGCCAGCAGCCCCGGACTAGCGGGGGGGCACGAGCAGTACTTC. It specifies CASSPGLAGGHEQYF. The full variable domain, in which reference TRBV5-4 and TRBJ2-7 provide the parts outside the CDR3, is ETGVTQSPTHLIKTRGQQVTLRCSSQSGHNTVSWYQQALGQGPQFIFQYYREEENGRGNFPPRFSGLQFPNYSSELNVNALELDDSALYLCASSPGLAGGHEQYFGPGTRLTVT.